This entry lists 24 T cell receptor beta chains sequenced from one sample in a study of T cells in localized non-small cell lung cancer (dated by TCRdb to between 2020 and 2021). Library generation was performed with the immunoSEQ multiplex PCR assay. This immuneACCESS table, as held by TCRdb, lists in-frame sequences with V and J called but not all clones. Of the missing ones, under half trace to an unresolved V gene in checked studies; the others have no known cause. This sample lists tens of thousands of clones; 70% to 90% were detected once. Roughly 14% of the sample is taken by the ten largest. The starting material was peripheral blood, obtained before any cancer treatment. These receptors were collected from a male donor aged 60 or over with stage I lung adenocarcinoma.

This sequence joins TRBV6-5 and TRBJ2-7, with 9 bases fitting TRBD1. J was trimmed by 4 bases and V by 2 bases; bases with no gene match: 6. Germline V gene lookup returns CDR1 MNHEY and CDR2 SVGAGI. CDR3 size: 15 residues. The CDR3 region has the DNA TGTGCCAGCAGTTACCGCACAGGGGGCGAATACGAGCAGTACTTC. Residues: CASSYRTGGEYEQYF.

The chain combines TRBV4-1 with TRBJ1-1; D remains ambiguous. The germline V gene has CDR1 MGHRA and CDR2 YSYEKL. The CDR3 is 16 amino acids. V was clipped by 1 base and J by 4 bases, with 16 bases between them. CDR3 protein: CASSQGREWIRTEAFF. The CDR3 DNA reads as TGCGCCAGCAGCCAAGGGAGGGAGTGGATTCGCACTGAAGCTTTCTTT.

The chain recombines TRBV7-2 with TRBJ2-2, with a possible D match to TRBD2 (6 bases). Germline CDR1 reads SGHTA; CDR2 reads FQGNSA. V dropped 5 bases and J dropped 3 bases, with 16 bases sitting between them. The CDR3 is 16 amino acids. The CDR3 DNA is TGTGCCAGCAGCCCACAAAGCGGCGGGGACACCGGGGAGCTGTTTTTT. Residues: CASSPQSGGDTGELFF.

The chain employs TRBV11-3 and TRBJ1-1; D perhaps matches TRBD1 (5 bases). The V end was cut by 1 base, the J end by 3 bases, with 12 bases between. Germline CDR1 and CDR2: SGHNT and YENEEA. CDR3 length equals 15 residues. The CDR3 reads CASSLGEGRDTEAFF. CDR3 DNA sequence: TGTGCCAGCAGCTTAGGAGAGGGACGGGACACTGAAGCTTTCTTT.

The chain recombines TRBV9 with TRBJ2-3; possibly TRBD2 for D (6 bases). The CDR3 is 15 residues long. V dropped 6 bases and J dropped 1 base, with 15 bases sitting between them. Germline lookup yields CDR1 SGDLS and CDR2 YYNGEE. This CDR3 reads CASTRRGTGTDTQYF. The CDR3 DNA follows: TGTGCCAGCACCCGCCGGGGGACCGGCACAGATACGCAGTATTTT.

This clone showed up just once. The DNA of the CDR3 is TGCGCCAGCAGACTGATACGGCAGCGGGGGGGCTACAATGAGCAGTTCTTC. Translating it yields CASRLIRQRGGYNEQFF. J is TRBJ2-1 and V is TRBV10-2, with 10 bases aligning to TRBD2. Trimming took 6 bases from V and 3 from J; bases not matched to a gene: 11. CDR3 length: 17 amino acids. Germline V gene data show CDR1 as WSHSY and CDR2 as SAAADI.

The chain recombines TRBV6-1 with TRBJ1-4, with D possibly being TRBD1 (6 bases). The CDR3 is 15 amino acids. V was clipped by 5 bases and J by 5 bases, with 15 bases between them. The germline V gene has CDR1 MNHNS and CDR2 SASEGT. CDR3 sequence: CASSPDSSENEKLFF. The DNA for the CDR3 is TGTGCCAGCAGTCCGGACAGTTCGGAGAATGAAAAACTGTTTTTT.

This chain links TRBV25-1 with TRBJ2-5; possible D gene TRBD2, 6 bases. With 3 bases removed from V and 1 base from J, the gap between germline ends came to 12 bases. Germline CDR1 and CDR2: MGHDK and SYGVNS. The CDR3 consists of 15 residues. The CDR3 DNA follows: TGTGCCAGCAGTGACCCTGGGGGGATCCAAGAGACCCAGTACTTC. Its protein product is CASSDPGGIQETQYF.

The V call is TRBV7-8, the J call TRBJ2-1, with D perhaps matching TRBD1 (7 bases). CDR1 and CDR2 from the germline V gene are SGHVS and FQNEAQ. V dropped 5 bases and J dropped 6 bases, with 17 bases sitting between them. CDR3 length: 15 amino acids. CDR3 coding DNA: TGTGCCAGCAGCACCAACCCAGGGGGGCCCAATGAGCAGTTCTTC. Amino acids: CASSTNPGGPNEQFF.

Regarding this clone: The sample carries other DNA sequences with the same CDR3. The chain is built from TRBV7-8 and TRBJ1-1; D gene unclear. Germline assignment: CDR1 SGHVS and CDR2 FQNEAQ. This CDR3 has 15 residues. Between the trimmed V and J ends, which lost 3 bases and 0 bases, there was a span of 11 bases. The CDR3 loop reads CASSLSAGLNTEAFF. CDR3 DNA: TGTGCCAGCAGCTTGTCTGCAGGCTTGAACACTGAAGCTTTCTTT. Together with reference TRBV7-8 and TRBJ1-1, the CDR3 gives the full variable domain: GAGVSQSPRYKVAKRGQDVALRCDPISGHVSLFWYQQALGQGPEFLTYFQNEAQLDKSGLPSDRFFAERPEGSVSTLKIQRTQQEDSAVYLCASSLSAGLNTEAFFGQGTRLTVV.

J is TRBJ2-7 and V is TRBV7-2, with TRBD1 matching 7 bases. After removal of 5 bases from V and 3 bases from J, the junction contained 10 bases not matched to a gene. Germline lookup yields CDR1 SGHTA and CDR2 FQGNSA. CDR3 length: 15 residues. CDR3 loop: CASSASGQAVYEQYF. The CDR3 bases are TGTGCCAGCAGCGCGTCCGGACAGGCGGTCTACGAGCAGTACTTC.

This chain joins TRBV6-6 and TRBJ1-6; 9 bases are a match to TRBD1. Trimming took 3 bases from V and 8 from J; bases not matched to a gene: 2. CDR1 and CDR2 from the germline V gene are MNHNY and SVGAGI (reference sequence). The CDR3 is made up of 14 amino acids. Written as DNA, the CDR3 is TGTGCCAGCAGTTATAGGACAGGGGATTCACCCCTCCACTTT. It yields the protein CASSYRTGDSPLHF.

This clone was detected only once. The V call is TRBV20-1, the J call TRBJ2-1; D is perhaps TRBD1 (5 bases). The CDR3 consists of 11 residues. Germline V lookup: CDR1 DFQATT, CDR2 SNEGSKA (reference sequence). Deletions cut 4 bases from V and 7 bases from J, with 8 bases between. CDR3 in amino acids: CSATGLNEQFF. CDR3 coding DNA: TGCAGTGCTACAGGGTTGAATGAGCAGTTCTTC.

The chain employs TRBV2 and TRBJ2-5; 9 nucleotides align to TRBD2. The CDR3 is 13 residues long. The trim removed 7 bases at V and 3 bases at J, leaving 3 bases unmatched. Germline CDR1 SNHLY, CDR2 FYNNEI. DNA for the CDR3: TGTGCCAGCAACCGACTAGCGGAAGAGACCCAGTACTTC. This codes for CASNRLAEETQYF.

V gene TRBV19 combines with J gene TRBJ1-4, with D perhaps TRBD1 (6 bases). Trimming cost V 11 bases and J 8 bases, with 18 bases left between them. CDR1 is LNHDA and CDR2 is SQIVND in the germline V gene (reference sequence). The CDR3 has 13 amino acids. Here the CDR3 reads CAVARGGKEKLFF. The CDR3 bases are TGTGCCGTCGCGAGGGGGGGAAAGGAAAAACTGTTTTTT. Full variable domain (remainder filled in from reference TRBV19 and TRBJ1-4): DGGITQSPKYLFRKEGQNVTLSCEQNLNHDAMYWYRQDPGQGLRLIYYSQIVNDFQKGDIAEGYSVSREKKESFPLTVTSAQKNPTAFYLCAVARGGKEKLFFGSGTQLSVL.

As to this clone: A read error may account for a junction end that differs from germline. CDR3 DNA sequence: TGCGCCAGCACCTTGGCTAGCGGGAACAATGAGCAGTTCTTC. Its translation is CASTLASGNNEQFF. The chain has TRBV5-1 and TRBJ2-1; TRBD2 matches 9 bases. The V gene's germline CDR1 is SGHRS and CDR2 YFSETQ. The CDR3 is 14 amino acids.

J is TRBJ2-7 and V is TRBV18; 8 nucleotides align to TRBD1. The CDR3 runs to 15 residues. The V and J ends lost 6 bases and 2 bases, in that order; junction bases with no gene match: 9. The germline CDR1 and CDR2 sequences are KGHSH and LQKENI. The CDR3, as DNA: TGTGCCAGCTCTCTCGACAGGGGTCCCACCTACGAGCAGTACTTC. Encoded protein: CASSLDRGPTYEQYF. The whole variable domain, filled in from reference TRBV18 and TRBJ2-7, reads NAGVMQNPRHLVRRRGQEARLRCSPMKGHSHVYWYRQLPEEGLKFMVYLQKENIIDESGMPKERFSAEFPKEGPSILRIQQVVRGDSAAYFCASSLDRGPTYEQYFGPGTRLTVT.

The chain carries TRBV7-7 and TRBJ2-3; unclear D gene. V lost 1 base and J lost 4, with 6 bases in between. The CDR3 contains 13 residues. Germline CDR1 is SSHAT and CDR2 is FNYEAQ (reference sequence). CDR3 nucleotide sequence: TGTGCCAGCAGCTTAGACAGATCAGATACGCAGTATTTT. Translated, it gives CASSLDRSDTQYF.

This clone came up a few times. The chain is built from TRBV19 and TRBJ1-5; the D gene is possibly TRBD1 (6 bases). This CDR3 is built from 14 residues. V lost 10 bases and J lost 4, with 17 bases in between. The germline gives CDR1 LNHDA, CDR2 SQIVND (reference sequence). CDR3 loop: CATWGGRGNQPQHF. The CDR3, as DNA: TGTGCCACCTGGGGGGGGCGCGGGAATCAGCCCCAGCATTTT.

The chain joins TRBV30 to TRBJ2-6; no clear D gene. This CDR3 has 13 amino acids. V was trimmed by 4 bases and J by 4 bases, leaving 8 bases between them. The germline CDR1 and CDR2 sequences are GTSNPN and SVGIG (reference sequence). The CDR3 sequence: CAWNFAGANVLTF. As DNA, the CDR3 is TGTGCCTGGAACTTCGCCGGGGCCAACGTCCTGACTTTC. The full variable domain, its missing parts supplied by reference TRBV30 and TRBJ2-6, is SQTIHQWPATLVQPVGSPLSLECTVEGTSNPNLYWYRQAAGRGLQLLFYSVGIGQISSEVPQNLSASRPQDRQFILSSKKLLLSDSGFYLCAWNFAGANVLTFGAGSRLTVL.

The rearrangement links TRBV6-5 to TRBJ2-3; 12 bases fit TRBD1. Germline V gene data show CDR1 as MNHEY and CDR2 as SVGAGI. With V trimmed by 2 bases and J by 3 bases, 3 bases remained unmatched. The CDR3 consists of 16 residues. The CDR3 DNA is TGTGCCAGCAGTTACGGGACAGGGGGCCTTACAGATACGCAGTATTTT. Protein: CASSYGTGGLTDTQYF.

The chain combines TRBV9 with TRBJ2-3; D possibly corresponds to TRBD2 (6 bases). The length of the CDR3 is 12 residues. CDR1 is SGDLS, CDR2 YYNGEE, per germline. V shed 2 bases and J shed 5 bases, with 6 bases lying between them. The DNA for the CDR3 is TGTGCCAGCAGCGTGGAGGGAGATACGCAGTATTTT. Residues: CASSVEGDTQYF.

This clone was counted once. J is TRBJ1-1 and V is TRBV7-2; D not certain. CDR3 length: 12 residues. Germline values: CDR1 SGHTA, CDR2 FQGNSA. Between the trimmed V and J ends, which lost 5 bases and 3 bases, there was a span of 7 bases. The CDR3 region is CASSQRYTEAFF. The DNA for the CDR3 is TGTGCCAGCAGCCAAAGGTACACTGAAGCTTTCTTT.

This clone came up once. In DNA, the CDR3 is TGTGCCAGCAGCCCCCGGGACAGAGACTTTGAAGCTTTCTTT. It specifies CASSPRDRDFEAFF. The gene calls are TRBV9 and TRBJ1-1; TRBD1 aligns across 7 bases. The V segment lost 4 bases and the J segment 7 bases; nucleotides outside the gene matches: 10. The CDR3 spans 14 residues. Germline CDR1 and CDR2: SGDLS and YYNGEE.